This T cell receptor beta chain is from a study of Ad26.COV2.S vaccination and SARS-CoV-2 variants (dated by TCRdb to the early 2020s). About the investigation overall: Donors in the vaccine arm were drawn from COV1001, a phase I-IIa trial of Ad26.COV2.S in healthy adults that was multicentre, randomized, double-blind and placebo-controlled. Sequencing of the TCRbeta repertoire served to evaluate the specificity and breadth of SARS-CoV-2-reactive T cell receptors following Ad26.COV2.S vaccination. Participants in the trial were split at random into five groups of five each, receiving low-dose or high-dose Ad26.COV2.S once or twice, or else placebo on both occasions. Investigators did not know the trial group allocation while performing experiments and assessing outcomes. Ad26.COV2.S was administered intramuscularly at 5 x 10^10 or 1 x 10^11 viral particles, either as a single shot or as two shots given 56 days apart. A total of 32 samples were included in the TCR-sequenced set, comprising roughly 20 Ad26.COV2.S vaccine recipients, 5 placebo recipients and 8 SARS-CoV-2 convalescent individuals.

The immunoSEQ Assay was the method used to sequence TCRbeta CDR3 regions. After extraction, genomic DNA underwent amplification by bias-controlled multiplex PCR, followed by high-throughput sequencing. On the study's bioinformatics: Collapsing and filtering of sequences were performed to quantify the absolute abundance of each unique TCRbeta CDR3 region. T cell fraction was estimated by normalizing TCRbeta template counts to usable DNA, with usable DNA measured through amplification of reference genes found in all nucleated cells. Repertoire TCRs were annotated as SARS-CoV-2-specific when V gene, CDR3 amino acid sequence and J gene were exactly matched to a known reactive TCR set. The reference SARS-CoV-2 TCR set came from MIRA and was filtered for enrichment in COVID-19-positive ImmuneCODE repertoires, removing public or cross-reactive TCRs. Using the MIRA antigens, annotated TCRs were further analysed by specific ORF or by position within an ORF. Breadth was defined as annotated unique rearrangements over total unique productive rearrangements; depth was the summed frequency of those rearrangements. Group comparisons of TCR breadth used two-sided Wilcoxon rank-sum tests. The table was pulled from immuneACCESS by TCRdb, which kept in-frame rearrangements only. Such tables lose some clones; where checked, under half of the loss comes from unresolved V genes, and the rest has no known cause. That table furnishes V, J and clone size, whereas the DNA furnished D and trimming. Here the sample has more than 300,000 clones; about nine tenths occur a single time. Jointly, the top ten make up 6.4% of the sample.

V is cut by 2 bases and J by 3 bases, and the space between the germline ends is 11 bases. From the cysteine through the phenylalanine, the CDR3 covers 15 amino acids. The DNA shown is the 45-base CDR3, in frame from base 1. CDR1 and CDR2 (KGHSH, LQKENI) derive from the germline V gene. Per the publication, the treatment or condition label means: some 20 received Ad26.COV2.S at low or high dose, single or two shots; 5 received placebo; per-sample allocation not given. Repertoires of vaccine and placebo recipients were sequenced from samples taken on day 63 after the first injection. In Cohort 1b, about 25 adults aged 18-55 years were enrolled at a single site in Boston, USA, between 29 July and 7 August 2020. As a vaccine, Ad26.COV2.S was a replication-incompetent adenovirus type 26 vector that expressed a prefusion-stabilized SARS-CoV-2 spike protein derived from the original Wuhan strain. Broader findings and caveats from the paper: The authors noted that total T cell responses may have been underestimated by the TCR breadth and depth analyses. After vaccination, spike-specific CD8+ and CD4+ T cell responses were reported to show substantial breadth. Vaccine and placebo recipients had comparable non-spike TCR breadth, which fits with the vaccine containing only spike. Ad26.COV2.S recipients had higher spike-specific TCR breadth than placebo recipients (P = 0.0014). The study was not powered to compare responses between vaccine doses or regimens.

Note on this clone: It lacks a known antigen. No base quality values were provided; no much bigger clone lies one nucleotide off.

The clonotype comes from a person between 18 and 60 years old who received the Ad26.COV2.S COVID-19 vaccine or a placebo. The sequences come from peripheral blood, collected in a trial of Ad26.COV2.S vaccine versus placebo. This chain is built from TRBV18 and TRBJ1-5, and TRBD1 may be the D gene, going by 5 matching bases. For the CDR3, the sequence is CASSPFQGNNQPQHF. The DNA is TGTGCCAGCTCACCATTTCAGGGCAACAATCAGCCCCAGCATTTT.